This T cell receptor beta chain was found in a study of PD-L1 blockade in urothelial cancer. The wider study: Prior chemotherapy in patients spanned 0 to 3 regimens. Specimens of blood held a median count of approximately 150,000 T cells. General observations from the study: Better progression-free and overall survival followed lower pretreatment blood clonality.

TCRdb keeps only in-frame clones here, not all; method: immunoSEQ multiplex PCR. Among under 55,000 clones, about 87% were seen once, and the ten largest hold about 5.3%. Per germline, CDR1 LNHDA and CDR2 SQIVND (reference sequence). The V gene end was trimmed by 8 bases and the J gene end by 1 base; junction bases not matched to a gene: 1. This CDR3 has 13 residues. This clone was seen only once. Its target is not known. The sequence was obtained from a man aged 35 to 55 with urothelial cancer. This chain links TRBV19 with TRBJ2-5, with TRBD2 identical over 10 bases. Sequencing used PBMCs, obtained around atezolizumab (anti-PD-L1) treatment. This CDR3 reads CASGLAAQETQYF. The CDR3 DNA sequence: TGTGCCAGTGGACTAGCGGCCCAAGAGACCCAGTACTTC.